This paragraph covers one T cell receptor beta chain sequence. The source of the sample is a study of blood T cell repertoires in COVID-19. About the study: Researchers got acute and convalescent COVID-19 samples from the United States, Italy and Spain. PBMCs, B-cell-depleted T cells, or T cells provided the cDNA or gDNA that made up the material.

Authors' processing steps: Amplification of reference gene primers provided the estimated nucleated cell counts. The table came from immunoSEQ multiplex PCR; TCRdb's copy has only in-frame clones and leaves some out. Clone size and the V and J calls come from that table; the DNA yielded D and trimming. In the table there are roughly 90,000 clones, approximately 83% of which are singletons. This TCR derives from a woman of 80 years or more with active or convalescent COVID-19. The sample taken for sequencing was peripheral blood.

CDR3 in amino acids: CASRSDYMNTEAFF. CDR3 DNA: TGCGCCAGCAGGTCAGATTATATGAACACTGAAGCTTTCTTT. This rearrangement joins TRBV5-1 to TRBJ1-1; D ambiguous. Germline-derived CDR1 and CDR2 are SGHRS and YFSETQ. The ends were cut back, 5 bases at V and 0 bases at J, with 11 bases in the middle. The CDR3 covers 14 residues.